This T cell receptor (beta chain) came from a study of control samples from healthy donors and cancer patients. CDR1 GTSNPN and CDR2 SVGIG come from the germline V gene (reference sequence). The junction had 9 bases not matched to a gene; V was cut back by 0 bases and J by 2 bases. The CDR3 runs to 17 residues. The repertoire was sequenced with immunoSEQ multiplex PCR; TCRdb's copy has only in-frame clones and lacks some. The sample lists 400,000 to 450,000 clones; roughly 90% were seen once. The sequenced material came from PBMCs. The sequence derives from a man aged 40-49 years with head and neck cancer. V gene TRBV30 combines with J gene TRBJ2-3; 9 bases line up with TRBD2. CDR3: CAWSVLLTSGVTDTQYF. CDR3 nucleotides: TGTGCCTGGAGTGTACTTTTGACTAGCGGAGTCACAGATACGCAGTATTTT.